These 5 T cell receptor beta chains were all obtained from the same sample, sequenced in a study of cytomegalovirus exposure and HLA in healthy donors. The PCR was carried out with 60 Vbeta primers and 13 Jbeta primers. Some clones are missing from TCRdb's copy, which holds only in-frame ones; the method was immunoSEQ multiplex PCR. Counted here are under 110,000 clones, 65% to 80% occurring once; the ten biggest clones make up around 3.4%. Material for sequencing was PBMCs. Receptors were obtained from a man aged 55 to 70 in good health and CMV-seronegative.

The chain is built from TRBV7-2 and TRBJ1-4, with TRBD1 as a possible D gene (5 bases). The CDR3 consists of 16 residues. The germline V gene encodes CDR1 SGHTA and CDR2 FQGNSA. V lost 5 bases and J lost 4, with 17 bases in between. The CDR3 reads CASSPAGGAVNEKLFF. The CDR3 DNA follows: TGTGCCAGCAGCCCCGCAGGCGGGGCCGTTAATGAAAAACTGTTTTTT.

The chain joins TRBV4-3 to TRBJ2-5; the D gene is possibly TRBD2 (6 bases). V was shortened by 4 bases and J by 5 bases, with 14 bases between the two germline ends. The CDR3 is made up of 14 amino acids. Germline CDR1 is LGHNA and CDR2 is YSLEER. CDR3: CASSPRLGWETQYF. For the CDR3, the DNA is TGCGCCAGCAGCCCCCGACTAGGGTGGGAGACCCAGTACTTC.

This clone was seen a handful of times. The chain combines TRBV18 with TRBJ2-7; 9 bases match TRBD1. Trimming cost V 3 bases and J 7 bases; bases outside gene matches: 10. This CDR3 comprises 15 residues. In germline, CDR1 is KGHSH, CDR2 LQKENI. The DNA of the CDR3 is TGTGCCAGCTCACCGACCGGGACAGGGCTTCGGGAGCAGTACGTC. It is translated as CASSPTGTGLREQYV.

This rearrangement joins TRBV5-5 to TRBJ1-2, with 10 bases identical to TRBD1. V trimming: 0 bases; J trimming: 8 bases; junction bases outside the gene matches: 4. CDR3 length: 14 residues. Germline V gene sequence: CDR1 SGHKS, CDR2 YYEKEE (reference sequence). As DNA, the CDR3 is TGTGCCAGCAGCTTGGGACAGGGGGCGGGCGGCTACACCTTC. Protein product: CASSLGQGAGGYTF.

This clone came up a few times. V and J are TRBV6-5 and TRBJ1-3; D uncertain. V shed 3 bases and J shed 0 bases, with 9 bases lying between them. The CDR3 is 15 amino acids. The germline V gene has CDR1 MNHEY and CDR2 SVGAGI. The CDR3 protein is CASSYQVPSGNTIYF. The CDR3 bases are TGTGCCAGCAGTTATCAGGTCCCCTCTGGAAACACCATATATTTT.